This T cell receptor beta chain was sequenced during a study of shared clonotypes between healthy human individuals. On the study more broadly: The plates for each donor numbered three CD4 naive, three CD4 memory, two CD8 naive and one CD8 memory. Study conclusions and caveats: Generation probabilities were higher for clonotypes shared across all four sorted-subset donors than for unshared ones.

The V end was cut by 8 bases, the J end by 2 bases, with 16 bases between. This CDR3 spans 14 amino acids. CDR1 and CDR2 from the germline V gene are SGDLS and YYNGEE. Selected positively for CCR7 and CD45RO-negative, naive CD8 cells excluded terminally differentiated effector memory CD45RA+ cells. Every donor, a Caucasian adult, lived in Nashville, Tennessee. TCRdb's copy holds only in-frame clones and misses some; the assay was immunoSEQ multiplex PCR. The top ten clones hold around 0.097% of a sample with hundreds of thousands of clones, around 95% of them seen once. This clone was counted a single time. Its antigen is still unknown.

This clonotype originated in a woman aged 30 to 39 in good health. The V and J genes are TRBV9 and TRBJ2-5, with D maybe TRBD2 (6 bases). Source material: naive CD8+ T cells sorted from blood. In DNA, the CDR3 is TGTGCCAGTTCTTGGGGGGAAAGTCAAGAGACCCAGTACTTC. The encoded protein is CASSWGESQETQYF.